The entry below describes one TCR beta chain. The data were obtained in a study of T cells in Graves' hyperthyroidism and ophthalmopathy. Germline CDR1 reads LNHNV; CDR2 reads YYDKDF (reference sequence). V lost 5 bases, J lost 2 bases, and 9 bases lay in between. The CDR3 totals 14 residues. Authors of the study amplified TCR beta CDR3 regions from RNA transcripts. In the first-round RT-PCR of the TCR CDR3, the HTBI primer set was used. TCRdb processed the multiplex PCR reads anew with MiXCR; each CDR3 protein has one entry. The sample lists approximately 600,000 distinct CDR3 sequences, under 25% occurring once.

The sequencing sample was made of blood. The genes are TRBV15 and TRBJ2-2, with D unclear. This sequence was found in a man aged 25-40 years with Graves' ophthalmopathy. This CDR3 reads CATSPNKNTGELFF. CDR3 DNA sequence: TGTGCCACCAGCCCGAACAAAAACACCGGGGAGCTGTTTTTT.